The clone carrying this T cell receptor beta chain was seen a handful of times. What it recognizes is unknown. Trimming shortened V by 2 bases and J by 2 bases, and 9 bases separated the two germline ends. The germline V gene has CDR1 MDHEN and CDR2 SYDVKM. The CDR3 runs 14 residues. The data derive from a study of post-analysis software for immune sequencing data. The TCR beta cDNA libraries carried unique molecular identifiers. TCRdb re-called the PCR reads through MiXCR, storing one row per CDR3 protein. There are roughly 570,000 distinct CDR3 sequences in the sample; under 40% occur only once, and around 6.1% lies in the top ten. General observations from the study: Included in a set of roughly five TRBV segments more frequent in patients than controls were TRBV5-6, TRBV5-1 and TRBV20-1.

Sequenced input: blood. This sequence was found in a girl aged 2-17 years with multiple sclerosis. The gene calls are TRBV28 and TRBJ1-2; D ambiguous. The CDR3 here is CASSLVIGNYGYTF. In DNA, the CDR3 is TGTGCCAGCAGTTTAGTAATAGGGAACTATGGCTACACCTTC.